The TCR beta chain under discussion was sequenced for a study of post-analysis software for immune sequencing data. Study at large: The patients showed relapsing-remitting, secondary progressive and progressive-relapsing multiple sclerosis courses.

Researchers reported that TCR beta cDNA libraries carried unique molecular identifiers. Starting from around 1 to 10 million T cells, the study yielded roughly 0.5 million cDNA molecules. TCRdb used MiXCR to reprocess the PCR reads, holding one entry per CDR3 protein. This sample yields around 400,000 distinct CDR3 sequences, of which roughly 38% are seen a single time; less than 8% belongs to the top ten. As for this clonotype: What it binds is unknown.

The CDR3 extends over 13 amino acids. Germline lookup yields CDR1 SGHRS and CDR2 YFSETQ. Whole-study results and caveats: Versus controls, multiple sclerosis patients showed significantly lower diversity (normalized Chao1). Compared with controls, patients had more of roughly five TRBV segments, including TRBV5-6, TRBV5-1 and TRBV20-1.

The sample taken for sequencing was blood. The chain carries TRBV5-1 and TRBJ2-4; tentatively, D is TRBD2 (5 bases). Gene TRBJ2-7 matches the end of the DNA better, so the J call may be wrong. This clonotype was obtained from a girl aged 2 to 10 with multiple sclerosis. The CDR3 DNA reads as TGCGCCAGCAGCTTAGTGCTAGCAAACGAGCAGTACTTC. Its protein product is CASSLVLANEQYF.